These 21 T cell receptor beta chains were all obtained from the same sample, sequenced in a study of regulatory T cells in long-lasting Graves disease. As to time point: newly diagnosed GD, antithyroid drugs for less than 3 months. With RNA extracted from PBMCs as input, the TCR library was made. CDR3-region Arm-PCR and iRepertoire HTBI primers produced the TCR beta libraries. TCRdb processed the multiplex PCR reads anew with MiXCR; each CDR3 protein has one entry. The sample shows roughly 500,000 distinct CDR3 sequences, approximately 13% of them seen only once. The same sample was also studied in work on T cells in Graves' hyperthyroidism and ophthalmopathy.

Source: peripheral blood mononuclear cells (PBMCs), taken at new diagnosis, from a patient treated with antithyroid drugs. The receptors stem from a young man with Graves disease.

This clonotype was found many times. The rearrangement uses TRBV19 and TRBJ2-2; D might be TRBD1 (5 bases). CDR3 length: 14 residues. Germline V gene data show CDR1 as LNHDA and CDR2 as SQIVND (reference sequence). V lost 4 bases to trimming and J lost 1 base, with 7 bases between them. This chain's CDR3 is CASSTTGNTGELFF. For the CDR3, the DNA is TGTGCCAGTAGTACAACAGGGAACACCGGGGAGCTGTTTTTT.

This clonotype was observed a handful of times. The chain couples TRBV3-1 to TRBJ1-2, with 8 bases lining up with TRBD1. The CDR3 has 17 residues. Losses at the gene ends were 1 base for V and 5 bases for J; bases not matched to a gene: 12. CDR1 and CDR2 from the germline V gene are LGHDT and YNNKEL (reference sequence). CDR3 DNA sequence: TGTGCCAGCAGCCAAGGCTTGAGACAGGGGTCTTCTTATGGCTACACCTTC. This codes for CASSQGLRQGSSYGYTF. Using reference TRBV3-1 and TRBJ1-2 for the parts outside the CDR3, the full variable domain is DTAVSQTPKYLVTQMGNDKSIKCEQNLGHDTMYWYKQDSKKFLKIMFSYNNKELIINETVPNRFSPKSPDKAHLNLHINSLELGDSAVYFCASSQGLRQGSSYGYTFGSGTRLTVV.

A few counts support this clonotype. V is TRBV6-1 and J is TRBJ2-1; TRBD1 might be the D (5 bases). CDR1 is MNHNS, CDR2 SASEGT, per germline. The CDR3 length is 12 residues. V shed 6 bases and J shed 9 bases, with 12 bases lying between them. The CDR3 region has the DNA TGTGCCAGCAGGGACAAAAAGGGTGAGCAGTTCTTC. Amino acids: CASRDKKGEQFF.

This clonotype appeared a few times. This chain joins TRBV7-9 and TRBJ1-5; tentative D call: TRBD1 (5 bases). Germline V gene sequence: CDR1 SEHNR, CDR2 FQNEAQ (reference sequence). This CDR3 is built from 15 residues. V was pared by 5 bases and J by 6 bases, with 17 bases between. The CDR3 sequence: CASSPDQGFGQPQHF. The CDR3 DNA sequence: TGTGCCAGCAGCCCCGATCAGGGTTTTGGTCAGCCCCAGCATTTT.

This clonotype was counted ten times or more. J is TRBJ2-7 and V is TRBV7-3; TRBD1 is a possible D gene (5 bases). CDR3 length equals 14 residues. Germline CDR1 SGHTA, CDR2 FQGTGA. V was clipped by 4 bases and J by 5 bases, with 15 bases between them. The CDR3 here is CASSSTASRDEQYF. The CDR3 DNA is TGTGCCAGCAGCTCCACTGCGTCCAGGGACGAGCAGTACTTC.

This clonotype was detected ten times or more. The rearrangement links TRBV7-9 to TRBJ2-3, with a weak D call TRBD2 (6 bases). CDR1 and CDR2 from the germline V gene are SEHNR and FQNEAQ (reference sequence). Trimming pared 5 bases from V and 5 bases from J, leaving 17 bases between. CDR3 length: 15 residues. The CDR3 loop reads CASSVTGGNRDTQYF. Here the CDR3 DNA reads TGTGCCAGCAGCGTTACCGGGGGTAACCGAGATACGCAGTATTTT.

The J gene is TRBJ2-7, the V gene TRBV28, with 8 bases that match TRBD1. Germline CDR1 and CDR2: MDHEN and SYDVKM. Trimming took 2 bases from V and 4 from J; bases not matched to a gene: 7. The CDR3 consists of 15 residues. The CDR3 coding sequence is TGTGCCAGCAGTTTAGGGACAGGAAACCTTTACGAGCAGTACTTC. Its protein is CASSLGTGNLYEQYF.

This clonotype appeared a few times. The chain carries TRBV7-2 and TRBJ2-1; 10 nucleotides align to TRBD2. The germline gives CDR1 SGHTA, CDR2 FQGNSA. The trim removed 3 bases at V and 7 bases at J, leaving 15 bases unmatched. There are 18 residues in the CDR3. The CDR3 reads CASSFLGLANPGGNEQFF. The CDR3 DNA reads TGTGCCAGCAGCTTTTTGGGACTAGCGAACCCCGGGGGTAATGAGCAGTTCTTC.

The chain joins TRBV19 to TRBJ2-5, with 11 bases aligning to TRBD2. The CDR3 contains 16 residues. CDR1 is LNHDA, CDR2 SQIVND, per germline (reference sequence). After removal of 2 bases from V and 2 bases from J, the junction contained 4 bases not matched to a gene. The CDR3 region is CASSIRGLAAQETQYF. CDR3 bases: TGTGCCAGTAGTATAAGGGGACTAGCGGCTCAAGAGACCCAGTACTTC.

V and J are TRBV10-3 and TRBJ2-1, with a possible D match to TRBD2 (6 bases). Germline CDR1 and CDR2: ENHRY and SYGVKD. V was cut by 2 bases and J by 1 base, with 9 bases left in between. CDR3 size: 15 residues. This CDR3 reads CAISEPTSSYNEQFF. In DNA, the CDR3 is TGTGCCATCAGTGAGCCGACTAGTTCCTACAATGAGCAGTTCTTC.

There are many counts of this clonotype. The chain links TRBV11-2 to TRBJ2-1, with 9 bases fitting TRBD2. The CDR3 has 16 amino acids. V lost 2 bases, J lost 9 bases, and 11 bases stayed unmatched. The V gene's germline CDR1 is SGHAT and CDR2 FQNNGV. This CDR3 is CASSLFRAGGRVEQFF. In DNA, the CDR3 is TGTGCCAGCAGCTTATTCCGAGCGGGAGGTAGGGTTGAGCAGTTCTTC.

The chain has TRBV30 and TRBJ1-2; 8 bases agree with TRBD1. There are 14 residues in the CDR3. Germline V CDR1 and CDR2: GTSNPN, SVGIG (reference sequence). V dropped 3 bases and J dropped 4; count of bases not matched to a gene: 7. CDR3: CAWRIQGGSYGYTF. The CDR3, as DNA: TGTGCCTGGAGGATACAGGGGGGAAGCTATGGCTACACCTTC.

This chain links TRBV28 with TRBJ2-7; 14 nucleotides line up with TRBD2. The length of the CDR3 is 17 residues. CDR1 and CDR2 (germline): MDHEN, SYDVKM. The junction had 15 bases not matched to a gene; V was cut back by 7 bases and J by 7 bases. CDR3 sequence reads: CASTTPWGTSGSREQYF. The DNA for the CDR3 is TGTGCCAGCACCACTCCTTGGGGGACTAGCGGGAGCAGAGAGCAGTACTTC. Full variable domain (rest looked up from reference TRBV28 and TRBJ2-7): DVKVTQSSRYLVKRTGEKVFLECVQDMDHENMFWYRQDPGLGLRLIYFSYDVKMKEKGDIPEGYSVSREKKERFSLILESASTNQTSMYLCASTTPWGTSGSREQYFGPGTRLTVT.

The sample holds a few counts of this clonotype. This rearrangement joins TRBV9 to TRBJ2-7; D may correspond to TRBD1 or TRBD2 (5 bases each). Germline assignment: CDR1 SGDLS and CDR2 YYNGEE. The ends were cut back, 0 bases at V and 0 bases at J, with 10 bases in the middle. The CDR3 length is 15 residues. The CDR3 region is CASSVGVGDSYEQYF. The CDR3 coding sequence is TGTGCCAGCAGCGTAGGAGTGGGGGACTCCTACGAGCAGTACTTC.

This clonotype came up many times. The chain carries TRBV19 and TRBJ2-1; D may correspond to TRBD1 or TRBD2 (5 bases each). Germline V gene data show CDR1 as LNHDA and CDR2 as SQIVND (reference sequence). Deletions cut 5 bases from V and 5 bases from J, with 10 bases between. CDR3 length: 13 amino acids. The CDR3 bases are TGTGCCAGTAGTCGTGGGACCGACAATGAGCAGTTCTTC. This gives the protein CASSRGTDNEQFF.

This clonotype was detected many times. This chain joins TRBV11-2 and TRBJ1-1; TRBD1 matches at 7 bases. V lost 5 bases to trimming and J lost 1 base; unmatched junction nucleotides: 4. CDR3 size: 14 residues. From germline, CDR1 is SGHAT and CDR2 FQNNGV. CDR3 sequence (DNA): TGTGCCAGCAGCACCGACAGGGAGAACACTGAAGCTTTCTTT. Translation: CASSTDRENTEAFF.

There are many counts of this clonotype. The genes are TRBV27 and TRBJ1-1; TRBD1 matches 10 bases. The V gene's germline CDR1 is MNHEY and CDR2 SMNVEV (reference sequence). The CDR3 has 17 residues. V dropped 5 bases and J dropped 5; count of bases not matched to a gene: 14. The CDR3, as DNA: TGTGCCAGCAGTATCTCCGGGACAGGGGTGAGAGAGACTGAAGCTTTCTTT. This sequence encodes CASSISGTGVRETEAFF.

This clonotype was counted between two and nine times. CDR3 coding DNA: TGTGCCAGCAAGTCCCAGGACTCACCCCTCCACTTT. The encoded protein is CASKSQDSPLHF. V gene TRBV6-1 combines with J gene TRBJ1-6; D ambiguous. Deletions cut 7 bases from V and 10 bases from J, with 11 bases between. This CDR3 comprises 12 residues. The germline gives CDR1 MNHNS, CDR2 SASEGT.

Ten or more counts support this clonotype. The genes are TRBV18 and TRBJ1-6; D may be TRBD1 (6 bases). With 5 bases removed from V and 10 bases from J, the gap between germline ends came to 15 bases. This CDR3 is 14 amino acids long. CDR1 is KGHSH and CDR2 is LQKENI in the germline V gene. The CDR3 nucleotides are TGTGCCAGCTCAAGCACAGGGAGAGTCTCACCCCTCCACTTT. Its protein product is CASSSTGRVSPLHF.

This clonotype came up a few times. The CDR3 here is CASSSTYRDEQFF. CDR3 bases: TGTGCCAGCAGCTCAACCTACAGGGATGAGCAGTTCTTC. The V call is TRBV5-6, the J call TRBJ2-1, with TRBD1 as a possible D gene (6 bases). V dropped 3 bases and J dropped 8 bases, with 12 bases sitting between them. This CDR3 region has 13 residues. CDR1 and CDR2 from the germline V gene are SGHDT and YYEEEE.

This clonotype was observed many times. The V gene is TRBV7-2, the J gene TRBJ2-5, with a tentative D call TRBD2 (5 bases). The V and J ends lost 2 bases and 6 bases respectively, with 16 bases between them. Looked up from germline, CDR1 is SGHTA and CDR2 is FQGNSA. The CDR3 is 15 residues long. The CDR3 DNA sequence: TGTGCCAGCAGCTTAATGGTGGGGTCGGGGAAGACCCAGTACTTC. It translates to CASSLMVGSGKTQYF.